These 14 T cell receptor beta chains originate from one sample sequenced in a study of T cells in Graves' hyperthyroidism and ophthalmopathy. Amplification of TCR beta CDR3 regions used RNA as the template. When the TCR CDR3 underwent first-round RT-PCR, the HTBI primer set was used. TCRdb used MiXCR to reprocess the multiplex PCR reads, holding one entry per CDR3 protein. The table has 500,000 to 600,000 distinct CDR3 sequences, around 43% seen once. The material sequenced was peripheral blood or thyroid tissue (not recorded which). These receptors all stem from an adult woman with Graves' disease, either hyperthyroidism or ophthalmopathy (not recorded which).

This clonotype was observed many times. The chain has TRBV20-1 and TRBJ1-6; D may be TRBD1 (6 bases). Germline V lookup: CDR1 DFQATT, CDR2 SNEGSKA (reference sequence). V gave up 6 bases and J gave up 4 bases, with 13 bases separating them. This CDR3 is 14 amino acids long. In nucleotides, the CDR3 is TGCAGTGCCGAGGACAGATCTTATAATTCACCCCTCCACTTT. Translation: CSAEDRSYNSPLHF.

This chain links TRBV25-1 with TRBJ2-7; 9 bases map to TRBD2. The CDR3 contains 14 residues. Germline V gene data show CDR1 as MGHDK and CDR2 as SYGVNS. Losses at the gene ends were 8 bases for V and 2 bases for J; bases not matched to a gene: 7. In DNA form, the CDR3 reads TGTGCCAGCCGGGGGGCTAGCGGGACCTACGAGCAGTACTTC. This codes for CASRGASGTYEQYF.

The gene calls are TRBV9 and TRBJ2-7, with a weak D call TRBD1 (5 bases). In germline, CDR1 is SGDLS, CDR2 YYNGEE. V lost 0 bases and J 2 bases, leaving 9 bases between the germline ends. The CDR3 spans 14 residues. The CDR3 sequence is CASSVGTTTYEQYF. CDR3 coding DNA: TGTGCCAGCAGCGTAGGGACAACGACCTACGAGCAGTACTTC.

Comment on this clonotype: This may stem from a read error, because a much larger clone lies one nucleotide away. This chain links TRBV12-3 or TRBV12-4 with TRBJ1-6; D perhaps matches TRBD1 (5 bases). The CDR3 has 16 residues. CDR3 region: CVSSRPGHLVGSPLHF. In nucleotides, the CDR3 is TGTGTCAGCAGCCGACCCGGACACCTTGTGGGGTCACCCCTCCACTTT.

The V call is TRBV9, the J call TRBJ1-1; D call uncertain. The V end was cut by 0 bases, the J end by 10 bases, with 19 bases between. The CDR3 contains 15 residues. The germline gives CDR1 SGDLS, CDR2 YYNGEE. CDR3 loop: CASSVASSEAGVAFF. The CDR3, as DNA: TGTGCCAGCAGCGTAGCTTCATCGGAGGCCGGAGTAGCTTTCTTT.

This rearrangement joins TRBV13 to TRBJ1-1; D not resolved. Germline V gene data show CDR1 as PRHDT and CDR2 as FYEKMQ (reference sequence). The CDR3 totals 13 residues. V lost 4 bases, J lost 6 bases, and 12 bases lay in between. The CDR3 here is CASSSRHFSEAFF. The CDR3 DNA is TGTGCCAGCAGCTCACGCCACTTCTCTGAAGCTTTCTTT.

The chain recombines TRBV2 with TRBJ1-2; D gene unclear. The germline V gene has CDR1 SNHLY and CDR2 FYNNEI. The CDR3 is made up of 14 amino acids. V was shortened by 2 bases and J by 5 bases, with 12 bases between the two germline ends. CDR3 sequence (DNA): TGTGCCAGCAGTGAACAGCACCGATTTTATGGCTACACCTTC. It specifies CASSEQHRFYGYTF.

V gene TRBV15 combines with J gene TRBJ1-6, with D unclear. Trimming left V 0 bases short and J 8 bases short, with 14 bases between. From germline, CDR1 is LNHNV and CDR2 YYDKDF (reference sequence). CDR3 length: 16 amino acids. CDR3 in amino acids: CATSRDLNLRDSPLHF. CDR3 DNA: TGTGCCACCAGCAGAGATCTAAACCTCCGAGATTCACCCCTCCACTTT.

The chain joins TRBV11-2 to TRBJ2-5; possible D gene TRBD2, 5 bases. The CDR3 totals 13 residues. V gave up 4 bases and J gave up 5 bases, with 11 bases separating them. CDR1 is SGHAT, CDR2 FQNNGV, per germline. CDR3 region: CASSYTWRETQYF. In DNA, the CDR3 is TGTGCCAGCAGCTACACATGGAGGGAGACCCAGTACTTC.

Regarding this clonotype: Lacking the conserved final phenylalanine or tryptophan, this CDR3 likely reflects a read error. It is unclear where the CDR3 begins or ends on the DNA, so no DNA is shown, and the CDR3 is as TCRdb lists it. The V call is TRBV7-9, the J call TRBJ1-2. The CDR3 spans 11 amino acids, including both terminal residues. The germline V gene encodes CDR1 SEHNR and CDR2 FQNEAQ (reference sequence). This chain's CDR3 is CASSLKYRDAL.

The V gene is TRBV10-1, the J gene TRBJ2-5, with 9 bases lining up with TRBD2. Germline V gene lookup returns CDR1 WNHNN and CDR2 SYGVQD (reference sequence). Trimming at V came to 2 bases and at J to 4 bases, leaving 5 bases not matched to a gene. CDR3 length: 15 amino acids. The DNA for the CDR3 is TGCGCCAGCAGTGAGGTGACTAGCGGTGCAGAGACCCAGTACTTC. Translated, it gives CASSEVTSGAETQYF.

This clonotype has a count of ten or more. This chain connects TRBV20-1 to TRBJ1-5; D possibly corresponds to TRBD1 (5 bases). The CDR3 extends over 13 amino acids. V shed 1 base and J shed 3 bases, with 7 bases lying between them. Per germline, CDR1 DFQATT and CDR2 SNEGSKA (reference sequence). CDR3 protein: CSARGGDNQPQHF. The DNA for the CDR3 is TGCAGTGCTAGAGGGGGGGACAATCAGCCCCAGCATTTT.

Concerning this clonotype itself: This may be a read error, as it is one base from a much larger clone. The J gene is TRBJ1-2, the V gene TRBV4-3; D is unresolved. This CDR3 is 17 amino acids long. Germline V gene sequence: CDR1 LGHNA, CDR2 YSLEER. Trimming took 2 bases from V and 8 from J, leaving 24 bases between them. DNA of the CDR3: TGCGCCAGCAGCCAATTCTCCATGATAAGGGAGCCTCACGGCTACACCTTC. Its translation: CASSQFSMIREPHGYTF.

This sequence joins TRBV7-9 and TRBJ1-1; no definite D call. The CDR3 spans 13 residues. Germline V gives CDR1 SEHNR, CDR2 FQNEAQ (reference sequence). V was shortened by 8 bases and J by 3 bases, with 13 bases between the two germline ends. The CDR3 DNA reads TGTGCCAGCCGTTGGGTCGTGGACACTGAAGCTTTCTTT. Translation: CASRWVVDTEAFF.